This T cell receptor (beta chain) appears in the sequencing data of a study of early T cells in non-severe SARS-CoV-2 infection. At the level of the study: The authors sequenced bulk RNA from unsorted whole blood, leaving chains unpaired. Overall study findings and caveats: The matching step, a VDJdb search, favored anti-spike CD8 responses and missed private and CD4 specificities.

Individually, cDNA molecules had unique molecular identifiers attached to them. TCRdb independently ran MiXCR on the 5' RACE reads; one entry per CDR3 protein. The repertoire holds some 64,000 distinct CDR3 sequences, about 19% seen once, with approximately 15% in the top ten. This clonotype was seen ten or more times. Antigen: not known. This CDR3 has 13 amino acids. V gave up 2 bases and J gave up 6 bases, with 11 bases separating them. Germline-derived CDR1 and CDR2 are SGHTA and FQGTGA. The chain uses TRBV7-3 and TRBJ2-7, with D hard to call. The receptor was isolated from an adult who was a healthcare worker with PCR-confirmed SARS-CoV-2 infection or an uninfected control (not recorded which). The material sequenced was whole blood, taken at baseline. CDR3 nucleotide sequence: TGTGCCAGCAGCTTATTAGGGTTGGGCGAGCAGTACTTC. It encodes CASSLLGLGEQYF. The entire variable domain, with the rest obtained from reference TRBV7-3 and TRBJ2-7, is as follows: GAGVSQTPSNKVTEKGKYVELRCDPISGHTALYWYRQSLGQGPEFLIYFQGTGAADDSGLPNDRFFAVRPEGSVSTLKIQRTERGDSAVYLCASSLLGLGEQYFGPGTRLTVT.